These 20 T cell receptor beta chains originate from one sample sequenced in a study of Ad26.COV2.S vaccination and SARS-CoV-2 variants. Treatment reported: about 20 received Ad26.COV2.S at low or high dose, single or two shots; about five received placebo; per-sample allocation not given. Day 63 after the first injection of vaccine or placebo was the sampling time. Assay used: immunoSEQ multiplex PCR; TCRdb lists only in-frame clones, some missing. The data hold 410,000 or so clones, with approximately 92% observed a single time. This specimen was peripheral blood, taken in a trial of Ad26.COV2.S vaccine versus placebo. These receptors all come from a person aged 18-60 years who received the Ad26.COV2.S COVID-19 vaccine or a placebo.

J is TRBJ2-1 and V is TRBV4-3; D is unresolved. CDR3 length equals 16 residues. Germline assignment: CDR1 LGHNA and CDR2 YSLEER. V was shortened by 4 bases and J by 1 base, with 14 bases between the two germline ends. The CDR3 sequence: CASSPGAFPSYNEQFF. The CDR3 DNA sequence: TGCGCCAGCAGCCCCGGCGCCTTTCCATCCTACAATGAGCAGTTCTTC.

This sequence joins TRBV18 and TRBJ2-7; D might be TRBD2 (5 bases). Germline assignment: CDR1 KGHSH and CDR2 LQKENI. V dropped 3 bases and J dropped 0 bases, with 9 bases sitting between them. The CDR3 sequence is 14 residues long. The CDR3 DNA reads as TGTGCCAGCTCACCCCCGGGGAGCTCCTACGAGCAGTACTTC. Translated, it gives CASSPPGSSYEQYF.

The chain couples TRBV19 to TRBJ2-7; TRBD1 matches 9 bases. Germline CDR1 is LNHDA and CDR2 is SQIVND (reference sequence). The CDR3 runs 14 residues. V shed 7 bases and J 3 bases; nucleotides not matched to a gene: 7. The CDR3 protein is CASNRGTGIYEQYF. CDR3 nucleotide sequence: TGTGCCAGTAACAGGGGGACAGGGATCTACGAGCAGTACTTC.

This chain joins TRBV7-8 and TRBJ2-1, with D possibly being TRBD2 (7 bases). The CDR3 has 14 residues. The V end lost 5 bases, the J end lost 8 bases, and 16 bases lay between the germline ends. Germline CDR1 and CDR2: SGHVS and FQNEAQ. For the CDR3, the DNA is TGTGCCAGCAGCAAACGGAGGGGGGGTGATGAGCAGTTCTTC. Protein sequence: CASSKRRGGDEQFF.

CDR3 sequence: CASSLVAGGLDNEQFF. The CDR3 region has the DNA TGTGCCAGCAGCTTAGTGGCGGGGGGGCTGGACAATGAGCAGTTCTTC. This sequence joins TRBV11-2 and TRBJ2-1, with 9 positions matching TRBD2. This CDR3 has 16 residues. Germline values: CDR1 SGHAT, CDR2 FQNNGV. The trim removed 1 base at V and 5 bases at J, leaving 6 bases unmatched.

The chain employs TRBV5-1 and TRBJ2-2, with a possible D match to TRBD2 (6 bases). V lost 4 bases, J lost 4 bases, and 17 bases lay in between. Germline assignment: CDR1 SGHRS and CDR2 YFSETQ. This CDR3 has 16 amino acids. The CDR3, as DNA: TGCGCCAGCAGCACCGAAGCGGGCGAATTCACCGGGGAGCTGTTTTTT. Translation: CASSTEAGEFTGELFF. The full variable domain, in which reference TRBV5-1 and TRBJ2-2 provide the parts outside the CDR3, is KAGVTQTPRYLIKTRGQQVTLSCSPISGHRSVSWYQQTPGQGLQFLFEYFSETQRNKGNFPGRFSGRQFSNSRSEMNVSTLELGDSALYLCASSTEAGEFTGELFFGEGSRLTVL.

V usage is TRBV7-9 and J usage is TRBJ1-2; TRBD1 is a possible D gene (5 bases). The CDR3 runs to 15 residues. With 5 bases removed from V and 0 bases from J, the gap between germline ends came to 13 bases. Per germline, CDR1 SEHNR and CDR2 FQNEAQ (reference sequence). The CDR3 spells CASSLHKGPNYGYTF. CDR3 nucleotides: TGTGCCAGCAGCCTTCACAAGGGACCTAACTATGGCTACACCTTC.

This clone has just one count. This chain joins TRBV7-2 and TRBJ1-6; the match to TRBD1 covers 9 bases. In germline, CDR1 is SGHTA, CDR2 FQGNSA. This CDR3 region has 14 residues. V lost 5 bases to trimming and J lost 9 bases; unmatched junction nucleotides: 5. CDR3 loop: CASSKGQGGSPLHF. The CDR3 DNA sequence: TGTGCCAGCAGCAAGGGACAGGGAGGTTCACCCCTCCACTTT.

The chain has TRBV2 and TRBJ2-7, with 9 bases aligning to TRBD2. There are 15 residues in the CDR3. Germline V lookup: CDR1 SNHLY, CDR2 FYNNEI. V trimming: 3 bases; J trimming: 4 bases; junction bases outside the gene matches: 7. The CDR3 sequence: CASSESVAGVYEQYF. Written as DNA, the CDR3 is TGTGCCAGCAGTGAGAGTGTAGCGGGGGTATACGAGCAGTACTTC.

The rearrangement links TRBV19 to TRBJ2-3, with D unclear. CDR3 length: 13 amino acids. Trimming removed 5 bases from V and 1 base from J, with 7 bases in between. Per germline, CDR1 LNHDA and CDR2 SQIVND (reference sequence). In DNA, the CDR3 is TGTGCCAGTAGTGCCGCCCGCACAGATACGCAGTATTTT. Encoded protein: CASSAARTDTQYF.

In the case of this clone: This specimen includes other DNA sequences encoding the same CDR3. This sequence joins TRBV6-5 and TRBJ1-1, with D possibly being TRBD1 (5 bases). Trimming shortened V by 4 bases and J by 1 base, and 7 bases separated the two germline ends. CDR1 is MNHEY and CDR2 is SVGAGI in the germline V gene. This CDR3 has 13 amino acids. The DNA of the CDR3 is TGTGCCAGCAGTTTGGGGGGGAACACTGAAGCTTTCTTT. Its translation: CASSLGGNTEAFF.

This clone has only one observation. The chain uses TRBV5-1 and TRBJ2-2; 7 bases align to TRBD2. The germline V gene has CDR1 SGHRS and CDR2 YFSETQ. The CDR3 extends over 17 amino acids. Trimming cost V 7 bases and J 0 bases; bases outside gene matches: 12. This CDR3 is CASLEWASGTNTGELFF. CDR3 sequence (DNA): TGCGCCAGCCTTGAGTGGGCTAGCGGAACGAACACCGGGGAGCTGTTTTTT. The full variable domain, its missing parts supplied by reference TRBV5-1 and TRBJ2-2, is KAGVTQTPRYLIKTRGQQVTLSCSPISGHRSVSWYQQTPGQGLQFLFEYFSETQRNKGNFPGRFSGRQFSNSRSEMNVSTLELGDSALYLCASLEWASGTNTGELFFGEGSRLTVL.

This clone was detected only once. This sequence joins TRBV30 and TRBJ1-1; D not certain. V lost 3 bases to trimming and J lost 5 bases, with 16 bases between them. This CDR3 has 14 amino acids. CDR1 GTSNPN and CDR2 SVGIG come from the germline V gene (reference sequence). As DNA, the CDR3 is TGTGCCTGGAGCCTAAGGGTTAGTGGGACTGAAGCTTTCTTT. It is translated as CAWSLRVSGTEAFF.

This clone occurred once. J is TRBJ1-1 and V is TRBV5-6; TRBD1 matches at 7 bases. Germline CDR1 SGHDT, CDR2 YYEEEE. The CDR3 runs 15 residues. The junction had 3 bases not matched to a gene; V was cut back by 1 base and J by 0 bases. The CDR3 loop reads CASSLYDRVNTEAFF. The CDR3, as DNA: TGTGCCAGCAGCTTGTATGACAGGGTGAACACTGAAGCTTTCTTT. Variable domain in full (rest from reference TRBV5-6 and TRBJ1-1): DAGVTQSPTHLIKTRGQQVTLRCSPKSGHDTVSWYQQALGQGPQFIFQYYEEEERQRGNFPDRFSGHQFPNYSSELNVNALLLGDSALYLCASSLYDRVNTEAFFGQGTRLTVV.

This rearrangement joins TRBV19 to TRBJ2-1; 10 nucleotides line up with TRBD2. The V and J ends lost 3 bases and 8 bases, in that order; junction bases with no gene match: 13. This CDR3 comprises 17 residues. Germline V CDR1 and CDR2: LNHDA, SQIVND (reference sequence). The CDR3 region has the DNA TGTGCCAGTAGTATTCATAGCGGGGGGCCCCTAGCGGATGAGCAGTTCTTC. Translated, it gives CASSIHSGGPLADEQFF.

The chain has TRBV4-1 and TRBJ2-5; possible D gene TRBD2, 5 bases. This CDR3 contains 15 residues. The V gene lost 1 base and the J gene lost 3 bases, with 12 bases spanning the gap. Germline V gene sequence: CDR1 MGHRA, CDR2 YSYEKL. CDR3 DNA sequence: TGCGCCAGCAGCCAAGTGGCTAGCCCTGAAGAGACCCAGTACTTC. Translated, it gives CASSQVASPEETQYF.

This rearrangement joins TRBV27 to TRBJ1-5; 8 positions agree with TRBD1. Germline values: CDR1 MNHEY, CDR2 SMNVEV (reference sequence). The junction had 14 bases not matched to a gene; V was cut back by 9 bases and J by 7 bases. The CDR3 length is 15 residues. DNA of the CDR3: TGTGCCAGAGACAGGACAGGGAACCACCGACAGCCCCAGCATTTT. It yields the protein CARDRTGNHRQPQHF.

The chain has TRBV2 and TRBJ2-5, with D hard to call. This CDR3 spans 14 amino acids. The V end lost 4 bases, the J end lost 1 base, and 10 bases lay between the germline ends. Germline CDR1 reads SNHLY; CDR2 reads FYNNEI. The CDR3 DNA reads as TGTGCCAGCAGTGTCTCGGCAGCCCAAGAGACCCAGTACTTC. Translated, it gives CASSVSAAQETQYF.

CDR3 in DNA: TGCAGTGCCCCGAACATAGAGGGCTACACCTTC. Protein: CSAPNIEGYTF. This chain connects TRBV20-1 to TRBJ1-2; the D is unclear. The CDR3 is 11 residues long. Trimming pared 6 bases from V and 8 bases from J, leaving 13 bases between. CDR1 DFQATT and CDR2 SNEGSKA come from the germline V gene (reference sequence).

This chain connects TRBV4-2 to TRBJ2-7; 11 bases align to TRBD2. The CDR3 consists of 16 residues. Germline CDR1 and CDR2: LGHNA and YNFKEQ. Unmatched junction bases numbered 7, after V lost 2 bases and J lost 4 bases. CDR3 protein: CASSQPTSGGGYEQYF. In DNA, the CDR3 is TGTGCCAGCAGCCAACCTACTAGCGGGGGAGGTTACGAGCAGTACTTC.